This TCR beta chain originates from a study of post-analysis software for immune sequencing data. General observations from the study: In multiple sclerosis, normalized Chao1 diversity was significantly below that of controls. Elevated frequency relative to controls characterized four or five TRBV segments in patients, TRBV5-6, TRBV5-1 and TRBV20-1 among them.

V was clipped by 2 bases and J by 6 bases, with 3 bases between them. The CDR3 is 10 residues long. The germline V gene has CDR1 SQVTM and CDR2 ANQGSEA. TCR beta libraries were prepared from cDNA with unique molecular identifiers. TCRdb fed the PCR reads into MiXCR, producing one record per CDR3 protein. The table shows around 500,000 distinct CDR3 sequences, with 30% to 40% occurring only once. On this clonotype: Its specificity is unknown.

The sequencing sample was made of blood. This TCR came from a girl aged 2-17 years with multiple sclerosis. This chain joins TRBV29-1 and TRBJ2-3; D is unresolved. CDR3 nucleotides: TGCAGCGTTGAACTGGATACGCAGTATTTT. Translating it yields CSVELDTQYF.